This TCR beta chain derives from a study of patients and donors after allogeneic stem cell transplantation. Trimming pared 0 bases from V and 4 bases from J, leaving 4 bases between. Per germline, CDR1 SGDLS and CDR2 YYNGEE. The CDR3 is 12 amino acids. This clonotype was counted ten times or more. TCRdb itself ran the RT-PCR reads through MiXCR, one entry per CDR3 protein. Here the sample spans 800,000 to 1,000,000 distinct CDR3 sequences, more than 15% being singletons. This chain links TRBV9 with TRBJ2-5; D not certain. Sequenced input: blood, either unsorted or a sorted T cell fraction (not recorded which). The sequence derives from a human donor who was either an allogeneic HSCT recipient or a stem cell or donor lymphocyte infusion donor (not recorded which). It is not recorded whose cells these are; they may come from a transplant donor. In DNA, the CDR3 is TGTGCCAGCAGCGTAGATGGAGAGACCCAGTACTTC. Amino acids: CASSVDGETQYF.